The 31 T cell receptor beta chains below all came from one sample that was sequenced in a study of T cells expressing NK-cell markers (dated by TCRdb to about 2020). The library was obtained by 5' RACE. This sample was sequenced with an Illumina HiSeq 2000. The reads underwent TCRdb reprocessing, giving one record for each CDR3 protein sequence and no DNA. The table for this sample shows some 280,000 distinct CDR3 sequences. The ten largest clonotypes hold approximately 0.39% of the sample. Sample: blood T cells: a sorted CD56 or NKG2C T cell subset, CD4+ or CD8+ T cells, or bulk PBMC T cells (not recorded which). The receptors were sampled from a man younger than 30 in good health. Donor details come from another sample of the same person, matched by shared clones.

The CDR3 here is CASSLDGRATGNTIYF. The V and J genes are TRBV12-3 or TRBV12-4 and TRBJ1-3. The CDR3 is 16 amino acids.

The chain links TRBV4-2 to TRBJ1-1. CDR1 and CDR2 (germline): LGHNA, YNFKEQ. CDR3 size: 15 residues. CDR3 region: CASSQEGGRYAEAFF.

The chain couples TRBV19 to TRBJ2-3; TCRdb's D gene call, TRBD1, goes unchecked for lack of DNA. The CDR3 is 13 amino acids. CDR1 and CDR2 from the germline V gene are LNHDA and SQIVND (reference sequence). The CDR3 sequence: CASSITVGDTQYF.

The CDR3 sequence: CASSIRVPGLAGGQEETQYF. The chain employs TRBV7-6 and TRBJ2-5; the D gene TCRdb calls, TRBD2, cannot be checked with no DNA. This CDR3 is built from 20 residues. Germline V gene lookup returns CDR1 SGHVS and CDR2 FNYEAQ. The variable domain in full, with the rest retrieved from reference TRBV7-6 and TRBJ2-5, is GAGVSQSPRYKVTKRGQDVALRCDPISGHVSLYWYRQALGQGPEFLTYFNYEAQQDKSGLPNDRFSAERPEGSISTLTIQRTEQRDSAMYRCASSIRVPGLAGGQEETQYFGPGTRLLVL.

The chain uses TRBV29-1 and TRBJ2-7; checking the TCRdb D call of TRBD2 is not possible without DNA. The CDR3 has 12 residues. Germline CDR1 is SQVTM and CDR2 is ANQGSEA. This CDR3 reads CSVEEGGVKQYF.

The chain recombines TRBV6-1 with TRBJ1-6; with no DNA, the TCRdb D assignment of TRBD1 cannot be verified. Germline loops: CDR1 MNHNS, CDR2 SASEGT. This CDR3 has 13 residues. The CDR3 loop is CASFGFPGSPLHF.

This CDR3 reads CASSPRGGTATMGRREQYF. The V gene is TRBV7-8, the J gene TRBJ2-7; there is no DNA to check the TCRdb D call of TRBD1. CDR3 length: 19 residues. The germline gives CDR1 SGHVS, CDR2 FQNEAQ.

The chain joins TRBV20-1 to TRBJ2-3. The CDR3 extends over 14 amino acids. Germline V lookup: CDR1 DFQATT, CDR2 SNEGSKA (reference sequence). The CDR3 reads CSALRNLDTDTQYF.

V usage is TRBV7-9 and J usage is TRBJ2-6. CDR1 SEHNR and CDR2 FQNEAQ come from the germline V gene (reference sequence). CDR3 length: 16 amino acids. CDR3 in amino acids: CASREEASSGANVLTF.

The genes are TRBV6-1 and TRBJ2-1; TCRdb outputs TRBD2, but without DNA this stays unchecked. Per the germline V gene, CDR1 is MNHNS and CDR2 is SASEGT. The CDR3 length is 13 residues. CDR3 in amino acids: CASSETSYNEQFF.

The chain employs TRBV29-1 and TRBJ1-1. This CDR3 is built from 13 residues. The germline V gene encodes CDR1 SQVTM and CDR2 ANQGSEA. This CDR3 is CSVSGRAYTEAFF. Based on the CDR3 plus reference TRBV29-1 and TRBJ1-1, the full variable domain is SAVISQKPSRDICQRGTSLTIQCQVDSQVTMMFWYRQQPGQSLTLIATANQGSEATYESGFVIDKFPISRPNLTFSTLTVSNMSPEDSSIYLCSVSGRAYTEAFFGQGTRLTVV.

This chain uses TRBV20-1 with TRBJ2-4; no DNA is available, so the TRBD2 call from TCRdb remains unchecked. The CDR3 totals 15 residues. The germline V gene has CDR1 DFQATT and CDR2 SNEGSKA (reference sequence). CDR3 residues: CSARDWLGGSGIQYF.

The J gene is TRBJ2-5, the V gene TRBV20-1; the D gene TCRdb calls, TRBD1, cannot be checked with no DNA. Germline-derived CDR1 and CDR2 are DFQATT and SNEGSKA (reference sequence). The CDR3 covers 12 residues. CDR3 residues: CSARWTGETQYF.

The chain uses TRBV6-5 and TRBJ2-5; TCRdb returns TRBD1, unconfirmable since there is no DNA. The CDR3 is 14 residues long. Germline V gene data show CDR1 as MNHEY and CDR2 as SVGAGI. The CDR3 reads CASSYGRVGETQYF.

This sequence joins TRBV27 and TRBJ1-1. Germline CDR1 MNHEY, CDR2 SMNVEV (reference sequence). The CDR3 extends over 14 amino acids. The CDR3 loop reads CASSLRVMNTEAFF.

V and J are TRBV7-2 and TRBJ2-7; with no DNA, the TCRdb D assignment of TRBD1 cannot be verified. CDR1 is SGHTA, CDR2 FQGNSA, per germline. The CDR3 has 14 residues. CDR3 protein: CASSKRDSHYEQYF. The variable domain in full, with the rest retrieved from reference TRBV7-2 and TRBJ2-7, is GAGVSQSPSNKVTEKGKDVELRCDPISGHTALYWYRQSLGQGLEFLIYFQGNSAPDKSGLPSDRFSAERTGGSVSTLTIQRTQQEDSAVYLCASSKRDSHYEQYFGPGTRLTVT.

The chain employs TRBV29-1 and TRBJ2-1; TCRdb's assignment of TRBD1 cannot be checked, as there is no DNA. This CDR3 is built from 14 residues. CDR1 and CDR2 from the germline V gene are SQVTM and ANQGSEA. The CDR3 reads CSVGGAESGNEQFF.

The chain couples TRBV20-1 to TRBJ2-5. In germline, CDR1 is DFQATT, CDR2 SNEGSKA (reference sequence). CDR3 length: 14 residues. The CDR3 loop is CSASSTAIQETQYF.

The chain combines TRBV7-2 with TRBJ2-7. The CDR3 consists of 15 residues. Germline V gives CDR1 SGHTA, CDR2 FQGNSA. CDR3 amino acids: CASSLELSGNYEQYF.

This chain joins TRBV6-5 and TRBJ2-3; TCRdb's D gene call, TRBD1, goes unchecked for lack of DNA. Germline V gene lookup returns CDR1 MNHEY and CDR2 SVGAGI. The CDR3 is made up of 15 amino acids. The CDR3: CASSYVSGAGDTQYF.

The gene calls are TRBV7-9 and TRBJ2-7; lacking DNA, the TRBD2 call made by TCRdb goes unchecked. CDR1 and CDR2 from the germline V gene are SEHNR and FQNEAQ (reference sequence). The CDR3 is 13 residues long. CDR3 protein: CASTQAGEGEQYF.

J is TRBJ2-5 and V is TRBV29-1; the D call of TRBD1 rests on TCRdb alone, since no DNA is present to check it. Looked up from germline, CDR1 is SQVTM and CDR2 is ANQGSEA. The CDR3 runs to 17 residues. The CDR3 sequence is CSVEPLLDRGWQETQYF.

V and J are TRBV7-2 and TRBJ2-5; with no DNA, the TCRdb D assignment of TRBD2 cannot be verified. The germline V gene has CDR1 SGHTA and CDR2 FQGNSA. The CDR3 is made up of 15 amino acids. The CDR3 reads CASSLAGLPQETQYF. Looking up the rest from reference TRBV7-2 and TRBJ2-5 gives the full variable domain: GAGVSQSPSNKVTEKGKDVELRCDPISGHTALYWYRQSLGQGLEFLIYFQGNSAPDKSGLPSDRFSAERTGGSVSTLTIQRTQQEDSAVYLCASSLAGLPQETQYFGPGTRLLVL.

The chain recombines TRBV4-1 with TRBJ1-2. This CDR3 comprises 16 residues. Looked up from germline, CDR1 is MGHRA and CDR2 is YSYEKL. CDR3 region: CASSQPREVGERGYTF.

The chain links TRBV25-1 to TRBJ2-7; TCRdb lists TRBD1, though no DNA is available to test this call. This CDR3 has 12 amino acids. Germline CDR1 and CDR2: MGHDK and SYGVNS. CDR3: CASSGPVYEQYF.

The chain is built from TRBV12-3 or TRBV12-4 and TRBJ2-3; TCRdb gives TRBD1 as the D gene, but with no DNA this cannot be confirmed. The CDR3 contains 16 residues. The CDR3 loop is CASSPPGGGAGDTQYF.

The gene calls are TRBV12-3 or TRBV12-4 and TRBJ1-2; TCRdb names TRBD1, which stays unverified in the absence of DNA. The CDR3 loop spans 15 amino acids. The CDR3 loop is CASSLTGPQGGGYTF.

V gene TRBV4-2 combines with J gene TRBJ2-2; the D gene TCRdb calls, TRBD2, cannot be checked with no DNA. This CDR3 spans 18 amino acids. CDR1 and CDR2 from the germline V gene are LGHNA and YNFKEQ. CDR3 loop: CASSQDGQRGKNTGELFF.

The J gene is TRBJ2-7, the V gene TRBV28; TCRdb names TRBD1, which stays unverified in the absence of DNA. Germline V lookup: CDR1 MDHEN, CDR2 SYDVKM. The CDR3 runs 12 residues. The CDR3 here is CASTTGTYEQYF. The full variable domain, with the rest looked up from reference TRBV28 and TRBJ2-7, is DVKVTQSSRYLVKRTGEKVFLECVQDMDHENMFWYRQDPGLGLRLIYFSYDVKMKEKGDIPEGYSVSREKKERFSLILESASTNQTSMYLCASTTGTYEQYFGPGTRLTVT.

CDR3 amino acids: CASSYVRARELFF. This sequence joins TRBV6-5 and TRBJ2-2; there is no DNA to check the TCRdb D call of TRBD2. This CDR3 has 13 amino acids. Looked up from germline, CDR1 is MNHEY and CDR2 is SVGAGI.

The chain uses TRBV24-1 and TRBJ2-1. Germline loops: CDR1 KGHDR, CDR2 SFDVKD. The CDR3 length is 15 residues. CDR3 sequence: CATSHGGRANNEQFF.